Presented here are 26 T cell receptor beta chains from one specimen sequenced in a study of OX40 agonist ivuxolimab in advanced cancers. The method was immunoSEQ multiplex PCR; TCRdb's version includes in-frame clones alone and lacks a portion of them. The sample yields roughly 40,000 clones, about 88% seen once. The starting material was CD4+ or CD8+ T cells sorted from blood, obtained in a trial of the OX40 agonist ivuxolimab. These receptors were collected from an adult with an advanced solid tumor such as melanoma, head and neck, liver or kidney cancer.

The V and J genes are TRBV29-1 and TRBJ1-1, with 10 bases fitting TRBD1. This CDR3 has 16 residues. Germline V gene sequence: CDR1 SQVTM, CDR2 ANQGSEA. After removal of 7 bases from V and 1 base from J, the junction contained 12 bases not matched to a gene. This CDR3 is CSAGGQGIFPNTEAFF. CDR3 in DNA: TGCAGCGCCGGGGGACAGGGGATTTTTCCGAACACTGAAGCTTTCTTT.

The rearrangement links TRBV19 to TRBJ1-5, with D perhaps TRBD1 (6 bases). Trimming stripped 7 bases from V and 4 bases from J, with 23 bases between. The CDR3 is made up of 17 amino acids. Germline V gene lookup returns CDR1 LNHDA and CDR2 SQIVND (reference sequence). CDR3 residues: CASNPGGRALINQPQHF. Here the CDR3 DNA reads TGTGCCAGTAACCCGGGGGGCAGGGCTTTGATTAATCAGCCCCAGCATTTT.

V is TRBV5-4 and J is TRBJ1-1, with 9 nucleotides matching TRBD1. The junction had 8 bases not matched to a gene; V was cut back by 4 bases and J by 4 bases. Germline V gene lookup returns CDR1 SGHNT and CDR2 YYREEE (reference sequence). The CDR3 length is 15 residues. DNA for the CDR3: TGTGCCAGCAGCCCCCGGGACAGGGCCGGCACTGAAGCTTTCTTT. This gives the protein CASSPRDRAGTEAFF.

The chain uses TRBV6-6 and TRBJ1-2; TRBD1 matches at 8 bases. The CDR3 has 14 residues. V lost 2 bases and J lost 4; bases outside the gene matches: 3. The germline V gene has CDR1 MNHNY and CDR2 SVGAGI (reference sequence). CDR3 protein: CASSYDRGRYGYTF. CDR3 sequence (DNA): TGTGCCAGCAGTTACGACAGGGGCCGCTATGGCTACACCTTC.

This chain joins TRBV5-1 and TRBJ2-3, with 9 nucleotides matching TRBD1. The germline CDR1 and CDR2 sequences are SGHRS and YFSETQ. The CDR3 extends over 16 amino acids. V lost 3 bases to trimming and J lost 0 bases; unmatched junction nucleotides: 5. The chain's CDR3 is CASSYGQGPSTDTQYF. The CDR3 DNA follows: TGCGCCAGCAGCTACGGACAGGGGCCAAGCACAGATACGCAGTATTTT.

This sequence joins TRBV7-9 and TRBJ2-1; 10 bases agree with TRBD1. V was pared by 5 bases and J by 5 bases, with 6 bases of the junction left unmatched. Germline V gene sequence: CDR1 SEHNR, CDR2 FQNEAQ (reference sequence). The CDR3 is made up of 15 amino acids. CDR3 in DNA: TGTGCCAGCAGCGGCGGACAGGGGGTTGACAATGAGCAGTTCTTC. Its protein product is CASSGGQGVDNEQFF.

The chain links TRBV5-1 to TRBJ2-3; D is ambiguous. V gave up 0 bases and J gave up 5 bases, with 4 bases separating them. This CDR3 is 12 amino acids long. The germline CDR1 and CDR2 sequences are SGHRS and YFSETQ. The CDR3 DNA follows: TGCGCCAGCAGCTTGGCCATAGATACGCAGTATTTT. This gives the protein CASSLAIDTQYF.

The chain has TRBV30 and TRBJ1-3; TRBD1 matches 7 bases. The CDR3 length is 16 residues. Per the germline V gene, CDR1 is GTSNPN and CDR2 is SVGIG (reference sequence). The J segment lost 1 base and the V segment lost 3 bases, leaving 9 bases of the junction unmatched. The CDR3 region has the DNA TGTGCCTGGAGCGGGGGACAGTTAATATCTGGAAACACCATATATTTT. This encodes CAWSGGQLISGNTIYF.

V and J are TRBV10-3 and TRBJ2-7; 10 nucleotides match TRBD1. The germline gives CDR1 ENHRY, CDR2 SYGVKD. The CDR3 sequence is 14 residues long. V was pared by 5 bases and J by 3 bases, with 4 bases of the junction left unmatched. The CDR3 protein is CAISTGQGDYEQYF. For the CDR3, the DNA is TGTGCCATCAGTACAGGACAGGGGGACTACGAGCAGTACTTC.

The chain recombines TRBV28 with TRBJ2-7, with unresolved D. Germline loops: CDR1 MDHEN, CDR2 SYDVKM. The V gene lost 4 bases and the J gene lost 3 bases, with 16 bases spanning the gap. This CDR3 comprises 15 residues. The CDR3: CASSSVDRVRYEQYF. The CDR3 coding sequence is TGTGCCAGCAGTTCAGTGGACCGCGTTCGCTACGAGCAGTACTTC.

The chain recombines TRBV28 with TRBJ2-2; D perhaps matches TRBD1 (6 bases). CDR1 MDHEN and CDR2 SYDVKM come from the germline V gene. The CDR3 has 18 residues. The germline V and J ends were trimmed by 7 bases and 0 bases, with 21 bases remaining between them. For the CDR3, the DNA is TGTGCCAGCATCAGTCATGGGTGGGGGCTTCCGAACACCGGGGAGCTGTTTTTT. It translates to CASISHGWGLPNTGELFF. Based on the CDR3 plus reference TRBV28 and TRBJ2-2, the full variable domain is DVKVTQSSRYLVKRTGEKVFLECVQDMDHENMFWYRQDPGLGLRLIYFSYDVKMKEKGDIPEGYSVSREKKERFSLILESASTNQTSMYLCASISHGWGLPNTGELFFGEGSRLTVL.

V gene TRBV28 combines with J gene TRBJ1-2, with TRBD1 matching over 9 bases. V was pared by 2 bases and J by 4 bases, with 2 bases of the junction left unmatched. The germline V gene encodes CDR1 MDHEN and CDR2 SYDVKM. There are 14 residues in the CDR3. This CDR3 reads CASSLGTGIYGYTF. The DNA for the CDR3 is TGTGCCAGCAGTTTAGGGACAGGGATCTATGGCTACACCTTC.

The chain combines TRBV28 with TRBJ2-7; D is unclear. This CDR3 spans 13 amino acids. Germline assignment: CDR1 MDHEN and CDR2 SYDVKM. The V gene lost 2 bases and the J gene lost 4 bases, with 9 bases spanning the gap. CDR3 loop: CASSLRLVYEQYF. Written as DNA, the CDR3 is TGTGCCAGCAGTTTAAGGCTAGTGTACGAGCAGTACTTC.

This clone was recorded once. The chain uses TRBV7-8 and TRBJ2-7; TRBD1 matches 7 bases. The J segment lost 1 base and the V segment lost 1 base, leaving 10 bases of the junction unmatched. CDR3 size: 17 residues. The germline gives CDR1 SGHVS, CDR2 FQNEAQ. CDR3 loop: CASSLEGRGPESYEQYF. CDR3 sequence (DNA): TGTGCCAGCAGCTTAGAGGGTAGGGGGCCAGAATCCTACGAGCAGTACTTC.

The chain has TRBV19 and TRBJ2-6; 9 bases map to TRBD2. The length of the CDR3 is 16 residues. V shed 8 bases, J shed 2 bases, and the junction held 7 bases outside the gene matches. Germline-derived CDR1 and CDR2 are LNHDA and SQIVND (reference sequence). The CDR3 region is CASSGLAGPGANVLTF. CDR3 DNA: TGTGCCAGTTCCGGGCTAGCGGGACCTGGGGCCAACGTCCTGACTTTC.

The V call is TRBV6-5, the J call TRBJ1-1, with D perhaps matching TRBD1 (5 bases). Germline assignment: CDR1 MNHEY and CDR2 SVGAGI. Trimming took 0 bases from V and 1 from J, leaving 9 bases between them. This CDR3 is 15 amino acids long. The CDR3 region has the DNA TGTGCCAGCAGTTACTCGGGGGTGGGGAACACTGAAGCTTTCTTT. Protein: CASSYSGVGNTEAFF.

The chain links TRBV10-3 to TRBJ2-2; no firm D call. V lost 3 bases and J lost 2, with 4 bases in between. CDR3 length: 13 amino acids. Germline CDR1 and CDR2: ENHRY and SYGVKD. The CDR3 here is CAISDTNTGELFF. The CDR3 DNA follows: TGTGCCATCAGTGACACCAACACCGGGGAGCTGTTTTTT.

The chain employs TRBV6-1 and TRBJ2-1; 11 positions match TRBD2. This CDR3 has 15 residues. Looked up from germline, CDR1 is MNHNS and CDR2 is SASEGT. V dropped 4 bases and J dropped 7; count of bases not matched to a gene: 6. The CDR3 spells CASSAELAGVNEQFF. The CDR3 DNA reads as TGTGCCAGCAGTGCCGAACTAGCGGGAGTGAATGAGCAGTTCTTC.

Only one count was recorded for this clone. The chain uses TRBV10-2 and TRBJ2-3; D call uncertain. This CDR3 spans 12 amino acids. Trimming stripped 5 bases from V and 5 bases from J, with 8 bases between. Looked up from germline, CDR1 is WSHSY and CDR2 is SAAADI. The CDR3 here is CASSSRRDTQYF. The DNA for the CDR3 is TGCGCCAGCAGTTCTAGGCGAGATACGCAGTATTTT.

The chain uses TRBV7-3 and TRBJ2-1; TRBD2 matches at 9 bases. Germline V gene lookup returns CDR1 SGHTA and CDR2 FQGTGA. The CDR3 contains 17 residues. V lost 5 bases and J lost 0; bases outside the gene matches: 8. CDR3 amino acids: CASSRAGTSPSYNEQFF. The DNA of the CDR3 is TGTGCCAGCAGCCGTGCCGGGACTAGCCCCTCCTACAATGAGCAGTTCTTC.

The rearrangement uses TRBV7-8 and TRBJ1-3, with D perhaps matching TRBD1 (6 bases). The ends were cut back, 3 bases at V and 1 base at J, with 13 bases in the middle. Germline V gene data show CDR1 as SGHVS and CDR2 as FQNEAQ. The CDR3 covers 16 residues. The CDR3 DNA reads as TGTGCCAGCAGCTTTACAGGGTTTCTTTCTGGAAACACCATATATTTT. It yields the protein CASSFTGFLSGNTIYF.

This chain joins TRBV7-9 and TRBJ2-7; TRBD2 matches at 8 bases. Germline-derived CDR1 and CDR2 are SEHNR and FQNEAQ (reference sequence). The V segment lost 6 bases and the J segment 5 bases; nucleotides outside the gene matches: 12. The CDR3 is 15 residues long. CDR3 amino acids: CASSHSGGTFHEQYF. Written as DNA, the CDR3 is TGTGCCAGCAGTCACAGCGGGGGAACATTCCACGAGCAGTACTTC. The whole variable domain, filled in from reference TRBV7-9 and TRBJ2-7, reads DTGVSQNPRHKITKRGQNVTFRCDPISEHNRLYWYRQTLGQGPEFLTYFQNEAQLEKSRLLSDRFSAERPKGSFSTLEIQRTEQGDSAMYLCASSHSGGTFHEQYFGPGTRLTVT.

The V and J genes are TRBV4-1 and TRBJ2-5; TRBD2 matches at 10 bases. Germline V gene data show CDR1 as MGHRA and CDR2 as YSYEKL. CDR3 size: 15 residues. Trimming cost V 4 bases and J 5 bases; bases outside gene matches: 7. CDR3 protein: CASSRLAGVRETQYF. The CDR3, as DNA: TGCGCCAGCAGCCGTCTAGCGGGAGTTCGGGAGACCCAGTACTTC.

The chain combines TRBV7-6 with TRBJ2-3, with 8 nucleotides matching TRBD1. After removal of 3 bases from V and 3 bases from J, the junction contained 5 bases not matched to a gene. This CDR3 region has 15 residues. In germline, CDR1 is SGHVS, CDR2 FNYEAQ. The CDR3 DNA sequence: TGTGCCAGCAGCTTCCGGGACAGGTCAACAGATACGCAGTATTTT. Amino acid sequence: CASSFRDRSTDTQYF.

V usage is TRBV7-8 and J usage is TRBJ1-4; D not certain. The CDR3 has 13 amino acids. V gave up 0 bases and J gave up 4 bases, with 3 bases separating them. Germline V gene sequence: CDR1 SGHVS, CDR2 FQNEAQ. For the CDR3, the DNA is TGTGCCAGCAGCTTAGCGCATAATGAAAAACTGTTTTTT. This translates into CASSLAHNEKLFF.

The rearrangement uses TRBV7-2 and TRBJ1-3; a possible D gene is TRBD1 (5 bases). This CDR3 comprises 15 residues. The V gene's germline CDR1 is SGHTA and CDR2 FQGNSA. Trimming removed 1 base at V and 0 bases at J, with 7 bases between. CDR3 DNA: TGTGCCAGCAGCTTAGGAGGGGCCTCTGGAAACACCATATATTTT. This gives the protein CASSLGGASGNTIYF.